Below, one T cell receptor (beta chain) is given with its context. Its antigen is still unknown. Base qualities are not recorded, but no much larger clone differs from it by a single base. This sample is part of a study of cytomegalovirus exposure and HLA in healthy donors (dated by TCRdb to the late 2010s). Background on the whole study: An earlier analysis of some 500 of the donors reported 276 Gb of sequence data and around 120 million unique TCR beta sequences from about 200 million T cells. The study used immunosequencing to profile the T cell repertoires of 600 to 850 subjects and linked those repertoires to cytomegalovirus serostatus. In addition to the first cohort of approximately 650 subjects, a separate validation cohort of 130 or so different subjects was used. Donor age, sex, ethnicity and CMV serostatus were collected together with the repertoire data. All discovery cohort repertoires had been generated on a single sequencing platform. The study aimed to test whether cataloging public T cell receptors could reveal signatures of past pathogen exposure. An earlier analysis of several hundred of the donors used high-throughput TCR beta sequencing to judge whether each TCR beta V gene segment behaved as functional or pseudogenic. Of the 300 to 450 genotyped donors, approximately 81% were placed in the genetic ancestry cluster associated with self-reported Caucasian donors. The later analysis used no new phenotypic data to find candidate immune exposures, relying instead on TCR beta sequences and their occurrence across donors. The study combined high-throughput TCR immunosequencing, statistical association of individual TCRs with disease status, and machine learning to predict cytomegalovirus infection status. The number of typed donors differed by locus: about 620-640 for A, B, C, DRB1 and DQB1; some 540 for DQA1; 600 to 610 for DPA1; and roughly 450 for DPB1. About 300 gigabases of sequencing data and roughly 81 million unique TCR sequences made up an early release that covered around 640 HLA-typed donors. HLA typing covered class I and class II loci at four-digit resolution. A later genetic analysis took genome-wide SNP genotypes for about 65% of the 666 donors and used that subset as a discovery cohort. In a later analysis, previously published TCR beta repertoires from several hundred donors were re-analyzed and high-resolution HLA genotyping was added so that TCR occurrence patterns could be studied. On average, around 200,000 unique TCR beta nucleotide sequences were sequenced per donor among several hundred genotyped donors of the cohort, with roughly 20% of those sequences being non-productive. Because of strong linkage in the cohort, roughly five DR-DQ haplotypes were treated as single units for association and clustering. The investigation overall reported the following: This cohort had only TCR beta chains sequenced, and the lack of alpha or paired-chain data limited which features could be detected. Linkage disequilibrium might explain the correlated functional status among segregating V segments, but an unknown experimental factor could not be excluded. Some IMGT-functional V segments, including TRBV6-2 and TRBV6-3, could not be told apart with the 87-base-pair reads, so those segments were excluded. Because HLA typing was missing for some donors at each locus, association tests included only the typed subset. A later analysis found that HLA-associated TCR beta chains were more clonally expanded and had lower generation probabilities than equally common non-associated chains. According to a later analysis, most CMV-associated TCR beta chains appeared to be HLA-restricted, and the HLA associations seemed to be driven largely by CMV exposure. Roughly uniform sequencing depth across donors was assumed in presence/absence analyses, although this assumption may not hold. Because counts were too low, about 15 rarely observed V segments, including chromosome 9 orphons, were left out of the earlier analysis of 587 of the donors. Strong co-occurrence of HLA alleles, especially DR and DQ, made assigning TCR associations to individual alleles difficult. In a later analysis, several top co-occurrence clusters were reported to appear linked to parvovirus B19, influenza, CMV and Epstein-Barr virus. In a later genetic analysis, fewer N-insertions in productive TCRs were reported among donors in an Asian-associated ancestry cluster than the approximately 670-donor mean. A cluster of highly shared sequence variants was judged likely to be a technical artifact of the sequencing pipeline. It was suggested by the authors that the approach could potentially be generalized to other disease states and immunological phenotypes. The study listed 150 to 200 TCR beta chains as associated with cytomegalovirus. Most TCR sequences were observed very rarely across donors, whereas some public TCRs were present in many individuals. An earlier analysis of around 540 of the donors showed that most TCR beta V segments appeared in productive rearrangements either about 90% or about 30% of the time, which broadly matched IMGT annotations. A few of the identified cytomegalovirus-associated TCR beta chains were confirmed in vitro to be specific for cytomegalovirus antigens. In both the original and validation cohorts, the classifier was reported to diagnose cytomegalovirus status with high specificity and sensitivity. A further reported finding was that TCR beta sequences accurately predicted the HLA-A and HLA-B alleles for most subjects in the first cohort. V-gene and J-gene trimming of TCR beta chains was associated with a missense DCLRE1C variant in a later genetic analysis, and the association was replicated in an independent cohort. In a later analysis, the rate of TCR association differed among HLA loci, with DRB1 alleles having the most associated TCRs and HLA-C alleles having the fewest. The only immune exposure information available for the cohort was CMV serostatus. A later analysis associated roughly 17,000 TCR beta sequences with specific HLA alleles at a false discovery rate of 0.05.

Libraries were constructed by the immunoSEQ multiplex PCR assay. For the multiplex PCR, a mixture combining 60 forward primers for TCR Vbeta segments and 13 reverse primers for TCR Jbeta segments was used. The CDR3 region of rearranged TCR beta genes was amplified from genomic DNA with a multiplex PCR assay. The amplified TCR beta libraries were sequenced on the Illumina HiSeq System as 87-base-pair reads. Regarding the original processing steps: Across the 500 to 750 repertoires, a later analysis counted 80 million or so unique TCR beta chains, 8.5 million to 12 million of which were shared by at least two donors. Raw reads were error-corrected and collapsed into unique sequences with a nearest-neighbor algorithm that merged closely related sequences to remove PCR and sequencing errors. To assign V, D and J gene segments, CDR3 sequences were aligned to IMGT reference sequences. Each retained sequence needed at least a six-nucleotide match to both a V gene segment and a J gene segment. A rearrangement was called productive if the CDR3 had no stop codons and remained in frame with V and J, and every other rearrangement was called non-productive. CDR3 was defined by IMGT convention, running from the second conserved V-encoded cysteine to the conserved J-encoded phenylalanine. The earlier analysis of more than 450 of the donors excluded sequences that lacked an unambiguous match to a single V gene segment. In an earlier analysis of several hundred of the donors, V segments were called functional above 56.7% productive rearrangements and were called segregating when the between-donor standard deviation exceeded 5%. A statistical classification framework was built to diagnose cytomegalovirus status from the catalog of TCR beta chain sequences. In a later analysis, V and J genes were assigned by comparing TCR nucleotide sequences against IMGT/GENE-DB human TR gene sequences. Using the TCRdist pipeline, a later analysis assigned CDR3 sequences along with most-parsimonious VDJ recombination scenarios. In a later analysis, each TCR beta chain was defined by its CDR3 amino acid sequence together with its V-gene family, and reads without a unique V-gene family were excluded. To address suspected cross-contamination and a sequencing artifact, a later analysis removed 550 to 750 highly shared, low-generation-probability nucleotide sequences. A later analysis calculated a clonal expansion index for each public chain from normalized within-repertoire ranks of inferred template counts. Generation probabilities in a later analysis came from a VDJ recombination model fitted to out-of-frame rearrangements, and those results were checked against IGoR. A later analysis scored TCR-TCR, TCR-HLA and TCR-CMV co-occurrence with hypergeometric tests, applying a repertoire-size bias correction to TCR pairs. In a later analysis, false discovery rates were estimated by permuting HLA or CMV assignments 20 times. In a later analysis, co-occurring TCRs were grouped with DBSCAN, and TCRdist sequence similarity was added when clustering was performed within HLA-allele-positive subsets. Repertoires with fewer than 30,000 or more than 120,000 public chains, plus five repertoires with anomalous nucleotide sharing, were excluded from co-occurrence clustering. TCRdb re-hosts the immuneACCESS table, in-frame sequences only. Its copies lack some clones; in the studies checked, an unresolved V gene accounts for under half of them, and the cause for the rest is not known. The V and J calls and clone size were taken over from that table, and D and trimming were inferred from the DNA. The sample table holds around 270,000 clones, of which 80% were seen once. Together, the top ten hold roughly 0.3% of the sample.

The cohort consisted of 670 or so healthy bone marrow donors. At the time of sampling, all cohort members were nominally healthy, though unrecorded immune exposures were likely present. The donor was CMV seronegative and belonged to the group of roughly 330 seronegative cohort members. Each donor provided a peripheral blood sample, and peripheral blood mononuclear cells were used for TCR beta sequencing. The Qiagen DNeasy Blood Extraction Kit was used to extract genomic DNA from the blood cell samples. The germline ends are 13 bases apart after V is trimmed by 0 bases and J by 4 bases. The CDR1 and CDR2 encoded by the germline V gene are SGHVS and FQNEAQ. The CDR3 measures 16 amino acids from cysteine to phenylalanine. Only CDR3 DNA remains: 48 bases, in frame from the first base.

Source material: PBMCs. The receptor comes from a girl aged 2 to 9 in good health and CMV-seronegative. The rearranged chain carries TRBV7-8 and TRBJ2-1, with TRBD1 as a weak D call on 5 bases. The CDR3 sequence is CASSLAPFDRYNEQFF. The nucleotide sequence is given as TGTGCCAGCAGCTTAGCCCCCTTTGACAGATACAATGAGCAGTTCTTC.